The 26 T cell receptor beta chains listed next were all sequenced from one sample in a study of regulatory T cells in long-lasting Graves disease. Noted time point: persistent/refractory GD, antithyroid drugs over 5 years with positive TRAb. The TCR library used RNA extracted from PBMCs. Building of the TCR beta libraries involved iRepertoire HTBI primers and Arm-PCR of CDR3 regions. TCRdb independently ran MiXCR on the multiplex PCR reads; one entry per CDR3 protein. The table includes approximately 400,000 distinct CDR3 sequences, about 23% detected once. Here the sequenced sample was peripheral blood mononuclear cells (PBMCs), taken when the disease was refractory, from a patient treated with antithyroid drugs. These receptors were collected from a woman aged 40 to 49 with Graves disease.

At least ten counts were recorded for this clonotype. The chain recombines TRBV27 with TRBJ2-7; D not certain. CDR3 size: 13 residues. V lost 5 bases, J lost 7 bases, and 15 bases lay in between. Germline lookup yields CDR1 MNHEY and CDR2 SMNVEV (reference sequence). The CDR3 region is CASSKIRPGEQYF. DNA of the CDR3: TGTGCCAGCAGTAAAATCAGACCTGGAGAGCAGTACTTC.

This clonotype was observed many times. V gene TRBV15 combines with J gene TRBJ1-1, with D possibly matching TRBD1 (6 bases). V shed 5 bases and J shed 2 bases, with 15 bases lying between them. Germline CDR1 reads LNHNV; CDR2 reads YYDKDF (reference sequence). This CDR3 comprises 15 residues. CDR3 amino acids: CATSPRGGLNTEAFF. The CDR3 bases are TGTGCCACCAGCCCCCGAGGGGGACTCAACACTGAAGCTTTCTTT.

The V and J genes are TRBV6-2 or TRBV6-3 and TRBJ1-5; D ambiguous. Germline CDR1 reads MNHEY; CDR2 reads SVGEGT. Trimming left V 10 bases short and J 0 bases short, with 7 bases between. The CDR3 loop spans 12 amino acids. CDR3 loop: CAIVDSNQPQHF. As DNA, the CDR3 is TGTGCCATCGTCGATAGCAATCAGCCCCAGCATTTT.

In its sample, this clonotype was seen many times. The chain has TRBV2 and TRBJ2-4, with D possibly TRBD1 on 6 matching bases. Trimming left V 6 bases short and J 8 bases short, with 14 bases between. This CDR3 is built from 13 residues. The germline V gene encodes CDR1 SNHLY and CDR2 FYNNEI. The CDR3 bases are TGTGCCAGCAGAGACAGGTTTTGGGACATTCAGTACTTC. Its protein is CASRDRFWDIQYF.

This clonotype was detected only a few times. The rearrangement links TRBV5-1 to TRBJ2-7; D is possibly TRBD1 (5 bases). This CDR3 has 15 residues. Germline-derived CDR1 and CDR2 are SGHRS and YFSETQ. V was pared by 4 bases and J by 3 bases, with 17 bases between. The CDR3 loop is CASSMGLANIYEQYF. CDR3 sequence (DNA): TGCGCCAGCAGCATGGGGCTGGCGAATATCTACGAGCAGTACTTC. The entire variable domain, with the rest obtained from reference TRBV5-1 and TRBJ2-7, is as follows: KAGVTQTPRYLIKTRGQQVTLSCSPISGHRSVSWYQQTPGQGLQFLFEYFSETQRNKGNFPGRFSGRQFSNSRSEMNVSTLELGDSALYLCASSMGLANIYEQYFGPGTRLTVT.

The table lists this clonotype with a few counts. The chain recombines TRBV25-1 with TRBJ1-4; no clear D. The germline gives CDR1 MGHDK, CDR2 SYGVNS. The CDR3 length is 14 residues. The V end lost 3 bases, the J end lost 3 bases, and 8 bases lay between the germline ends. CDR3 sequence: CASSDVTPNEKLFF. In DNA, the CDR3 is TGTGCCAGCAGTGACGTCACCCCTAATGAAAAACTGTTTTTT.

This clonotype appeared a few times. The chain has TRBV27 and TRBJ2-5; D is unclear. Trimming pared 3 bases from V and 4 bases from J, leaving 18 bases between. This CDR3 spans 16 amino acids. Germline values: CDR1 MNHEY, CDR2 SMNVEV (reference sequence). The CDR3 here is CASSFTRSSSPETQYF. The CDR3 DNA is TGTGCCAGCAGTTTCACCAGGAGTTCGAGCCCAGAGACCCAGTACTTC.

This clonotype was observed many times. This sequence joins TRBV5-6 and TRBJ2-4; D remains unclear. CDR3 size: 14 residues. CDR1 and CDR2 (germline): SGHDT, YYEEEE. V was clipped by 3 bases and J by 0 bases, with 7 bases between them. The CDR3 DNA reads TGTGCCAGCAGCTCGCCGCTAGCCAAAAACATTCAGTACTTC. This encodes CASSSPLAKNIQYF.

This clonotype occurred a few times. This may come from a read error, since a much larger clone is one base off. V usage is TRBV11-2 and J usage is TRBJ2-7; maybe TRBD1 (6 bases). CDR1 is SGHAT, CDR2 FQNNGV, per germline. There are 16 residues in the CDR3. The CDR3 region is CAGSLARTASSYEQYF. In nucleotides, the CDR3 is TGTGCCGGCAGCTTAGCCAGGACAGCCAGCTCCTACGAGCAGTACTTC.

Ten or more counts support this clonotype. For the CDR3, the DNA is TGCAGTGCTAGTGGGGTGTCCAACATGAACACTGAAGCTTTCTTT. Translating gives CSASGVSNMNTEAFF. V and J are TRBV20-1 and TRBJ1-1; D unclear. The CDR3 is 15 amino acids. V lost 3 bases and J lost 0, with 14 bases in between. Per germline, CDR1 DFQATT and CDR2 SNEGSKA (reference sequence).

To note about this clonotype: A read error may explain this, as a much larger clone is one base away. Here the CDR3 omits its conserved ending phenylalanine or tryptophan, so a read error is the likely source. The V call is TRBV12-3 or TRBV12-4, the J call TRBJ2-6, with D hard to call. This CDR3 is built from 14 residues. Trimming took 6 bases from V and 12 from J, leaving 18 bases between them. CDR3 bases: TGTGCCAGCAGCCCGGAGCCGGACGCGATCGTCCTGACTCTC. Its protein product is CASSPEPDAIVLTL.

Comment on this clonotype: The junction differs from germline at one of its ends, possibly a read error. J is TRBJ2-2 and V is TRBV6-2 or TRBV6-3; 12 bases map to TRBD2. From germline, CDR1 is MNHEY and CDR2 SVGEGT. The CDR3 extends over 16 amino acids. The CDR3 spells CASIYGLAGFTGELFF. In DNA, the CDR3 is TGTGCCAGCATTTACGGACTAGCGGGATTCACCGGGGAGCTGTTTTTT.

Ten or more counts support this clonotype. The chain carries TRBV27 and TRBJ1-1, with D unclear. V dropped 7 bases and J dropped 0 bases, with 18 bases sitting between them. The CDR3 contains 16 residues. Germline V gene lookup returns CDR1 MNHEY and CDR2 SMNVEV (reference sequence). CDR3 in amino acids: CASMGDRGIMNTEAFF. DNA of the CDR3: TGTGCCAGCATGGGCGATCGAGGGATTATGAACACTGAAGCTTTCTTT.

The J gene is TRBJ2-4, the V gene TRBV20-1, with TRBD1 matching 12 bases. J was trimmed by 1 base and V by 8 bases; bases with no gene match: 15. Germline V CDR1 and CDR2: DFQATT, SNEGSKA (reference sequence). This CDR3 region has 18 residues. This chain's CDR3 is CSCLPGQGATMAKNIQYF. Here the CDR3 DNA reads TGCAGTTGTCTTCCGGGACAGGGGGCTACGATGGCCAAAAACATTCAGTACTTC.

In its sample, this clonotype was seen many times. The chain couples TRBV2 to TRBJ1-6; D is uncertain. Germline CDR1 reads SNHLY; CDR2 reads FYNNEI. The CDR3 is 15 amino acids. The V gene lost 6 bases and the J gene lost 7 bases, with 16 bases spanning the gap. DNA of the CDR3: TGTGCCAGCAGCGCAATTTTGGGAAGGAATTCACCCCTCCACTTT. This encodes CASSAILGRNSPLHF.

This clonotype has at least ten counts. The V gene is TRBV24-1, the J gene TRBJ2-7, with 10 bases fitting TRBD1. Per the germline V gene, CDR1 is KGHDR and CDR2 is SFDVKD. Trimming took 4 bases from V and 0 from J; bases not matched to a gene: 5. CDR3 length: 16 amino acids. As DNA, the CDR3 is TGTGCCACCAGTGACGGGGGACAGGGGAGCTCCTACGAGCAGTACTTC. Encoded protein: CATSDGGQGSSYEQYF.

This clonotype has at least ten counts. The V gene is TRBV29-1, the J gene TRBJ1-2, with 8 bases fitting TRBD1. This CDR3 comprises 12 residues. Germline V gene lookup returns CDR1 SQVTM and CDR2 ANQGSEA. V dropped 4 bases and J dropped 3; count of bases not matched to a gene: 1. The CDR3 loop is CSVGDRYYGYTF. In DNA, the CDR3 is TGCAGCGTTGGGGACAGGTACTATGGCTACACCTTC.

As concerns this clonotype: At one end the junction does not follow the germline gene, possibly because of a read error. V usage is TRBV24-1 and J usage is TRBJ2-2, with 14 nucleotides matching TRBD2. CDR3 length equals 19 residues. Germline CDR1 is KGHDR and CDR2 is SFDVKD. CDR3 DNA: TGTGCCACCACTGGGGGAGTGACTAGCGGGAGGGGCAACACCGGGGAGCTGCTTTTT. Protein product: CATTGGVTSGRGNTGELLF.

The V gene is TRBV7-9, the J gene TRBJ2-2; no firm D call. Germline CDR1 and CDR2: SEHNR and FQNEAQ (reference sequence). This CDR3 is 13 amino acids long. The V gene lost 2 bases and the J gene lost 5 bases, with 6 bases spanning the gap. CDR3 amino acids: CASSLPPTGELFF. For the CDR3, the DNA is TGTGCCAGCAGCTTACCCCCGACCGGGGAGCTGTTTTTT.

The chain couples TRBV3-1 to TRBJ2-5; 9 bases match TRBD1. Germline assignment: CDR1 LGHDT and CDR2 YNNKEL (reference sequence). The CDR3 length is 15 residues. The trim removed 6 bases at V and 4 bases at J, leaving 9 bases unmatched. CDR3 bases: TGTGCCAGCAGGCTACAGGGGGCACTACGAGAGACCCAGTACTTC. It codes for CASRLQGALRETQYF.

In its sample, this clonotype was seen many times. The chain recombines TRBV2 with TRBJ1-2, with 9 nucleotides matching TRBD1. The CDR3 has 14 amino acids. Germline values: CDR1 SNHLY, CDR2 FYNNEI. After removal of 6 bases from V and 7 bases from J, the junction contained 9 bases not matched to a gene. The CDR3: CASRRGQGVGGYTF. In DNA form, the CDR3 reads TGTGCCAGCAGGAGGGGACAGGGAGTTGGTGGCTACACCTTC.

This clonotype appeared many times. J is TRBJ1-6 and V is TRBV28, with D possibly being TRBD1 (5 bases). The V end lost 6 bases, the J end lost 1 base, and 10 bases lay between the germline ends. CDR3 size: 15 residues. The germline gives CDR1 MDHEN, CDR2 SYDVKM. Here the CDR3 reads CASSQGVSYNSPLHF. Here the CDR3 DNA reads TGTGCCAGCAGCCAAGGGGTTTCCTATAATTCACCCCTCCACTTT.

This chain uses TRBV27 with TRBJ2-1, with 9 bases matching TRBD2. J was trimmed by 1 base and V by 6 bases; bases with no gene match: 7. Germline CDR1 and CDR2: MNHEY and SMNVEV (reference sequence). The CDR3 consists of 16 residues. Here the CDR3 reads CASSFSGSPSYNEQFF. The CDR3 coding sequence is TGTGCCAGCAGCTTTAGCGGGAGTCCTTCCTACAATGAGCAGTTCTTC.

The CDR3 loop is CASRGRRRDERWDEQFF. The CDR3 DNA follows: TGTGCCAGCAGGGGGCGCAGGAGGGACGAAAGGTGGGATGAGCAGTTCTTC. V usage is TRBV11-2 and J usage is TRBJ2-1; D may be TRBD2 (6 bases). The CDR3 is 17 amino acids. V lost 6 bases and J lost 8, with 26 bases in between. CDR1 and CDR2 from the germline V gene are SGHAT and FQNNGV. Complete variable domain (other parts from reference TRBV11-2 and TRBJ2-1): EAGVAQSPRYKIIEKRQSVAFWCNPISGHATLYWYQQILGQGPKLLIQFQNNGVVDDSQLPKDRFSAERLKGVDSTLKIQPAKLEDSAVYLCASRGRRRDERWDEQFFGPGTRLTVL.

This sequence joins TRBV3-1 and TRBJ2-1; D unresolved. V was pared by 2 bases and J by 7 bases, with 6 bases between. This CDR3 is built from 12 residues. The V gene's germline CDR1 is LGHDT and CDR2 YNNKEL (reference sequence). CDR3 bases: TGTGCCAGCAGCCAAATGAGGAATGAGCAGTTCTTC. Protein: CASSQMRNEQFF.

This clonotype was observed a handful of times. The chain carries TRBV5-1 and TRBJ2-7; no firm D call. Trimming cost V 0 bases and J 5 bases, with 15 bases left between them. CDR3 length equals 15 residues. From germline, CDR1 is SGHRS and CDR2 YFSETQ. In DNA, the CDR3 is TGCGCCAGCAGCTTGGAGATACATGGGAAGGACGAGCAGTACTTC. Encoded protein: CASSLEIHGKDEQYF.